Presented here are 21 T cell receptor beta chains from one specimen sequenced in a study of shared clonotypes between healthy human individuals. The naive CD8 fraction comprised CD45RO-negative cells positively selected for CCR7 and excluded terminally differentiated effector memory CD45RA+ cells. Libraries were prepared by immunoSEQ multiplex PCR; TCRdb keeps only in-frame clonotypes and omits some of them. The table has hundreds of thousands of clones, roughly 98% seen once. Sequencing input: naive CD8+ T cells sorted from blood. These receptors all stem from a man between 25 and 39 years old in good health.

CDR3 sequence: CASSLETGYYEQYF. CDR3 nucleotide sequence: TGTGCCAGCAGCTTAGAAACAGGGTATTACGAGCAGTACTTC. The J gene is TRBJ2-7, the V gene TRBV7-9, with a tentative D call TRBD1 (6 bases). Trimming pared 1 base from V and 4 bases from J, leaving 11 bases between. The germline V gene encodes CDR1 SEHNR and CDR2 FQNEAQ (reference sequence). The CDR3 is 14 amino acids.

The chain joins TRBV28 to TRBJ2-7; 7 bases map to TRBD2. CDR1 and CDR2 from the germline V gene are MDHEN and SYDVKM. The CDR3 has 13 residues. J gave up 6 bases and V 6 bases, and 8 bases lay outside the gene matches. DNA for the CDR3: TGTGCCAGCAGCCCCGGACTAGGCGGCGAGCAGTACTTC. This sequence encodes CASSPGLGGEQYF. Full variable domain (rest looked up from reference TRBV28 and TRBJ2-7): DVKVTQSSRYLVKRTGEKVFLECVQDMDHENMFWYRQDPGLGLRLIYFSYDVKMKEKGDIPEGYSVSREKKERFSLILESASTNQTSMYLCASSPGLGGEQYFGPGTRLTVT.

As concerns this clone: Other DNA sequences within the sample encode an identical CDR3. The chain has TRBV27 and TRBJ2-7; D ambiguous. V shed 3 bases and J shed 5 bases, with 8 bases lying between them. CDR1 MNHEY and CDR2 SMNVEV come from the germline V gene (reference sequence). The length of the CDR3 is 12 residues. CDR3 region: CASSLLGDEQYF. CDR3 DNA: TGTGCCAGCAGTTTGCTTGGAGACGAGCAGTACTTC.

J is TRBJ2-5 and V is TRBV29-1, with 8 bases fitting TRBD1. Germline trimming cut 6 bases from V and 5 bases from J; bases unmatched to any gene: 14. The V gene's germline CDR1 is SQVTM and CDR2 ANQGSEA. The CDR3 length is 15 residues. CDR3 bases: TGCAGCGTAGAAAACTTGGACAGGGAGGACGAGACCCAGTACTTC. It codes for CSVENLDREDETQYF.

The CDR3 reads CAFSLEDINQPQHF. The DNA for the CDR3 is TGTGCCTTCTCCCTGGAGGACATCAATCAGCCCCAGCATTTT. V is TRBV30 and J is TRBJ1-5; tentatively, D is TRBD1 (5 bases). V was clipped by 7 bases and J by 3 bases, with 16 bases between them. Germline V CDR1 and CDR2: GTSNPN, SVGIG (reference sequence). This CDR3 contains 14 residues.

The chain has TRBV7-9 and TRBJ2-3; 10 bases align to TRBD1. V lost 7 bases and J lost 6; bases outside the gene matches: 19. The CDR3 sequence is 18 residues long. Germline values: CDR1 SEHNR, CDR2 FQNEAQ (reference sequence). The CDR3 protein is CASTTPHDRGQHMDTQYF. In nucleotides, the CDR3 is TGTGCCAGCACCACACCCCATGACAGGGGGCAGCACATGGATACGCAGTATTTT.

The chain has TRBV4-2 and TRBJ2-7, with 10 bases identical to TRBD1. Germline V lookup: CDR1 LGHNA, CDR2 YNFKEQ. The CDR3 is made up of 14 amino acids. The V gene end was trimmed by 4 bases and the J gene end by 4 bases; junction bases not matched to a gene: 4. This chain's CDR3 is CASSPGTGDYEQYF. The DNA of the CDR3 is TGTGCCAGCAGCCCTGGGACAGGGGATTACGAGCAGTACTTC.

This clone was detected only once. This chain connects TRBV4-2 to TRBJ2-7, with a possible D match to TRBD1 (5 bases). CDR1 is LGHNA, CDR2 YNFKEQ, per germline. Between the trimmed V and J ends, which lost 4 bases and 3 bases, there was a span of 10 bases. The length of the CDR3 is 13 residues. This chain's CDR3 is CASSPSDSYEQYF. DNA for the CDR3: TGTGCCAGCAGCCCATCCGACAGCTACGAGCAGTACTTC.

This chain links TRBV9 with TRBJ2-5; TRBD1 matches at 9 bases. This CDR3 region has 16 residues. Per the germline V gene, CDR1 is SGDLS and CDR2 is YYNGEE. The V segment lost 0 bases and the J segment 4 bases; nucleotides outside the gene matches: 7. The CDR3 loop reads CASSVVGTGGLETQYF. CDR3 DNA sequence: TGTGCCAGCAGCGTAGTCGGAACAGGGGGCTTAGAGACCCAGTACTTC.

CDR3 region: CASSGGGYEQYF. The CDR3 DNA sequence: TGTGCCAGCAGTGGGGGCGGGTACGAGCAGTACTTC. J is TRBJ2-7 and V is TRBV28; the D gene is possibly TRBD1 (6 bases). Germline V gene data show CDR1 as MDHEN and CDR2 as SYDVKM. The CDR3 sequence is 12 residues long. Deletions cut 5 bases from V and 4 bases from J, with 9 bases between.

This chain's CDR3 is CASSFRLAGGPNEQFF. The CDR3 DNA reads as TGCGCCAGCAGCTTTAGGCTAGCGGGAGGGCCGAATGAGCAGTTCTTC. This chain uses TRBV5-1 with TRBJ2-1; 12 bases align to TRBD2. J gave up 7 bases and V 2 bases, and 7 bases lay outside the gene matches. The germline V gene encodes CDR1 SGHRS and CDR2 YFSETQ. This CDR3 is 16 amino acids long.

This chain links TRBV7-9 with TRBJ2-1, with TRBD1 as a possible D gene (5 bases). The CDR3 contains 14 residues. CDR1 is SEHNR, CDR2 FQNEAQ, per germline (reference sequence). V was trimmed by 2 bases and J by 9 bases, leaving 14 bases between them. For the CDR3, the DNA is TGTGCCAGCAGCTTACCTAGATCAAGGGGTGAGCAGTTCTTC. Its protein product is CASSLPRSRGEQFF.

Remarks on this clone: Other DNA sequences in this specimen translate into the identical CDR3. This chain uses TRBV27 with TRBJ2-7; either TRBD1 or TRBD2 may supply D (6 bases each). Germline V gene data show CDR1 as MNHEY and CDR2 as SMNVEV (reference sequence). The CDR3 is 14 amino acids. Trimming pared 11 bases from V and 0 bases from J, leaving 17 bases between. The CDR3 reads CASSLGGSSYEQYF. In DNA form, the CDR3 reads TGTGCCTCCTCTTTAGGGGGGAGCTCCTACGAGCAGTACTTC.

This rearrangement joins TRBV2 to TRBJ2-2; D remains unclear. Per germline, CDR1 SNHLY and CDR2 FYNNEI. V was pared by 6 bases and J by 9 bases, with 8 bases between. This CDR3 contains 11 residues. The CDR3 loop reads CASRTPRELFF. CDR3 nucleotides: TGTGCCAGCAGGACCCCCAGGGAGCTGTTTTTT.

This clone was seen a single time. The chain recombines TRBV5-1 with TRBJ2-1; TRBD2 agrees at 15 bases. CDR1 SGHRS and CDR2 YFSETQ come from the germline V gene. The V gene end was trimmed by 4 bases and the J gene end by 0 bases; junction bases not matched to a gene: 5. The CDR3 is 18 amino acids. CDR3 amino acids: CASSPGLAGGYSYNEQFF. CDR3 DNA sequence: TGCGCCAGCAGCCCGGGACTAGCGGGAGGATACTCCTACAATGAGCAGTTCTTC.

The chain has TRBV7-8 and TRBJ1-5, with D possibly being TRBD1 (6 bases). V lost 5 bases, J lost 0 bases, and 17 bases lay in between. CDR1 is SGHVS, CDR2 FQNEAQ, per germline. CDR3 length equals 17 residues. CDR3 nucleotide sequence: TGTGCCAGCAGCCCTTCAGGGGACCCTAATAGCAATCAGCCCCAGCATTTT. It codes for CASSPSGDPNSNQPQHF.

The chain employs TRBV27 and TRBJ1-1; the D is unclear. From germline, CDR1 is MNHEY and CDR2 SMNVEV (reference sequence). CDR3 length equals 15 residues. Between the trimmed V and J ends, which lost 2 bases and 4 bases, there was a span of 14 bases. The CDR3 loop reads CASSLLARDSTEAFF. Written as DNA, the CDR3 is TGTGCCAGCAGTTTACTCGCCCGGGATTCCACTGAAGCTTTCTTT.

The chain carries TRBV13 and TRBJ2-7; a possible D gene is TRBD1 (6 bases). This CDR3 region has 14 residues. V shed 6 bases and J shed 3 bases, with 15 bases lying between them. Germline assignment: CDR1 PRHDT and CDR2 FYEKMQ (reference sequence). The CDR3 here is CASSSNTGRYEQYF. CDR3 coding DNA: TGTGCCAGCAGTTCCAATACAGGGCGCTACGAGCAGTACTTC.

V gene TRBV7-2 combines with J gene TRBJ2-3; 10 nucleotides line up with TRBD2. CDR1 and CDR2 (germline): SGHTA, FQGNSA. The CDR3 contains 14 residues. V lost 6 bases to trimming and J lost 2 bases; unmatched junction nucleotides: 2. The CDR3 nucleotides read TGTGCCAGCAGGCTAGCGGGAGTCACAGATACGCAGTATTTT. Its protein product is CASRLAGVTDTQYF.

The chain has TRBV11-2 and TRBJ2-7; no definite D call. V lost 0 bases, J lost 4 bases, and 7 bases lay in between. The CDR3 is 13 amino acids. The germline CDR1 and CDR2 sequences are SGHAT and FQNNGV. The CDR3 DNA follows: TGTGCCAGCAGCTTAGAACACCAGTACGAGCAGTACTTC. This gives the protein CASSLEHQYEQYF.

This chain connects TRBV11-3 to TRBJ2-3; TRBD2 matches 7 bases. V was clipped by 5 bases and J by 7 bases; unmatched bases: 18. The CDR3 runs to 17 residues. Germline loops: CDR1 SGHNT, CDR2 YENEEA. CDR3: CASSRSPLTAGGNTQYF. The CDR3, as DNA: TGTGCCAGCAGCCGATCTCCTTTGACGGCCGGGGGGAATACGCAGTATTTT.